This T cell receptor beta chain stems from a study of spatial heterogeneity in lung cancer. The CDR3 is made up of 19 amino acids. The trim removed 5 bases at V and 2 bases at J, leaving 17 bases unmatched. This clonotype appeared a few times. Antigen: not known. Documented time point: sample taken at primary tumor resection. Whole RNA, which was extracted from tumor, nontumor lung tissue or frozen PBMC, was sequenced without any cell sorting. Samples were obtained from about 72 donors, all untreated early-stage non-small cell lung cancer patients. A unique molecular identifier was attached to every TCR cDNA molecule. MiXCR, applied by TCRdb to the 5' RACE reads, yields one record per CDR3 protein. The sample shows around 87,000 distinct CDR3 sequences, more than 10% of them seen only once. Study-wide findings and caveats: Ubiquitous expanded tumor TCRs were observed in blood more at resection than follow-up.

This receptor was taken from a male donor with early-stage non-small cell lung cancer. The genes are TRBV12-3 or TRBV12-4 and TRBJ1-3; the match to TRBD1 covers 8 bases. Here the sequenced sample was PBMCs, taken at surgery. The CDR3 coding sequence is TGTGCCAGCAGTCTCAGTGTTAGCTGGACAGGGTTCACTGGAAACACCATATATTTT. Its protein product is CASSLSVSWTGFTGNTIYF.